Sequencing of this T cell receptor beta chain was carried out in a study of radiotherapy plus CTLA-4 blockade in lung cancer (dated by TCRdb to between 2017 and 2018). About the investigation overall: Objective responses occurred in around 20% of enrolled patients, and around 29% achieved disease control.

From a lookup of the germline V gene, CDR1 and CDR2 are ENHRY and SYGVKD. Trimming removed 10 bases from V and 2 bases from J; the gene matches leave 4 bases unexplained. The CDR3 contains 14 residues, cysteine and phenylalanine counted. The kept DNA is CDR3 alone, 42 bases in frame from the first base. Focal radiation therapy combined with CTLA-4 blockade (ipilimumab) was tested in patients with chemo-refractory metastatic non-small-cell lung cancer. The library was built by means of the immunoSEQ multiplex PCR assay. Not all clones reach the TCRdb copy of this immuneACCESS table, which keeps in-frame sequences only. Checked studies attribute under half of the gap to unresolved V genes and leave the rest unexplained. In all, the sample holds around 130,000 clones, and about 87% of those were seen once. The ten top clones hold 6.9% of the sample. Findings and caveats that apply to the study as a whole: The strongest predictors of response were reported to be early dynamic shifts in blood T cell clones along with a rise in serum interferon-beta following radiation. After treatment with radiotherapy and ipilimumab, TCR clones that originated in tumors expanded in peripheral blood.

Regarding this clone: The specificity of this receptor is unknown. Base quality data are lacking; no much larger clone is found one base away.

The clonotype originates from a human donor with non-small cell lung cancer that progressed on radiotherapy plus ipilimumab. The rearranged segments are TRBV10-3 and TRBJ2-4; the central 11 bases match TRBD2. This sample comprised peripheral blood, obtained from a patient treated with radiotherapy plus ipilimumab. The bases read TGTGCCACCTCTAGCGGGAGGACCAAAAACATTCAGTACTTC. Translated, it reads CATSSGRTKNIQYF.